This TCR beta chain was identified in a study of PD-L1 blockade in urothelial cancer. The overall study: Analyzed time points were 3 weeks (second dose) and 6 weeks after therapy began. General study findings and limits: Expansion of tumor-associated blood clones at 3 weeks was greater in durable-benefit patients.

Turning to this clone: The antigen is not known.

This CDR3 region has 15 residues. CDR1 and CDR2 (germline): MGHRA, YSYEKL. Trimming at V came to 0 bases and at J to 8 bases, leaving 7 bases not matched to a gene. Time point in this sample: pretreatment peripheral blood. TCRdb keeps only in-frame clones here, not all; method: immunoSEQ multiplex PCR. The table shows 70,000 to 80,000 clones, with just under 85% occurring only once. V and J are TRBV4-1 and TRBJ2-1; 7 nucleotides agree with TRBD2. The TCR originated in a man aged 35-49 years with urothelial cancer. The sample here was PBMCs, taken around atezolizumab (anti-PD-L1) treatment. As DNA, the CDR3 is TGCGCCAGCAGCCAAGAAGGTGCTAGCGGCTATGAGCAGTTCTTC. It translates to CASSQEGASGYEQFF.